Listed here are 21 T cell receptor beta chains from one sample, sequenced in a study of stem cell transplantation in POMP-related autoinflammatory disease. Some clones are missing from TCRdb's copy, which holds only in-frame ones; the method was immunoSEQ multiplex PCR. The sample lists tens of thousands of clones; roughly 93% were seen once. The material sequenced was CD4+ T cells from PBMCs, taken after stem cell transplantation. The receptor set was obtained from a human patient with POMP-related autoinflammation and immune dysregulation (PRAID). Some T cells may arise from the graft donor.

This chain uses TRBV4-1 with TRBJ2-7; 10 bases agree with TRBD2. This CDR3 has 16 residues. Germline CDR1 is MGHRA and CDR2 is YSYEKL. J was trimmed by 7 bases and V by 3 bases; bases with no gene match: 12. The CDR3 DNA sequence: TGCGCCAGCAGCCATTCAGGGCTAGCGGGAGTAGGGGAGCAGTACTTC. It yields the protein CASSHSGLAGVGEQYF.

The V gene is TRBV7-9, the J gene TRBJ2-3; D gene uncertain. The CDR3 contains 15 residues. The ends were cut back, 5 bases at V and 10 bases at J, with 22 bases in the middle. Germline V lookup: CDR1 SEHNR, CDR2 FQNEAQ (reference sequence). The CDR3 DNA is TGTGCCAGCAGCAAACCCCCTATCGCCTCCCCTGCGCAGTATTTT. Its translation: CASSKPPIASPAQYF.

V and J are TRBV2 and TRBJ2-7, with D uncertain. CDR1 SNHLY and CDR2 FYNNEI come from the germline V gene. V gave up 5 bases and J gave up 5 bases, with 10 bases separating them. The CDR3 totals 12 residues. The CDR3 spells CASSPGIDEQYV. CDR3 in DNA: TGTGCCAGCAGTCCGGGCATCGACGAGCAGTACGTC.

The chain carries TRBV7-9 and TRBJ2-2; D gene uncertain. The CDR3 runs 14 residues. CDR1 and CDR2 (germline): SEHNR, FQNEAQ (reference sequence). Trimming removed 5 bases at V and 5 bases at J, with 12 bases between. In DNA form, the CDR3 reads TGTGCCAGCAGCCGAGACCTAATAACCGGGGAGCTGTTTTTT. Its translation: CASSRDLITGELFF.

The gene calls are TRBV11-1 and TRBJ1-3; 10 bases agree with TRBD1. The CDR3 has 16 amino acids. Germline trimming cut 5 bases from V and 0 bases from J; bases unmatched to any gene: 4. Germline CDR1 and CDR2: SGHAT and FQDESV (reference sequence). The CDR3 sequence: CASSRGQGRSGNTIYF. The CDR3 DNA reads as TGTGCCAGCAGCCGGGGACAGGGGCGCTCTGGAAACACCATATATTTT.

This clone occurred a few times. The CDR3 DNA is TGTGCCAGCAGTCGGGACAGGGAGTATGGCTACACCTTC. Translated: CASSRDREYGYTF. The chain carries TRBV2 and TRBJ1-2; TRBD1 aligns across 9 bases. CDR1 and CDR2 from the germline V gene are SNHLY and FYNNEI. The CDR3 runs 13 residues. The V gene end was trimmed by 5 bases and the J gene end by 5 bases; junction bases not matched to a gene: 3. The variable domain in full, completed from reference TRBV2 and TRBJ1-2, reads EPEVTQTPSHQVTQMGQEVILRCVPISNHLYFYWYRQILGQKVEFLVSFYNNEISEKSEIFDDQFSVERPDGSNFTLKIRSTKLEDSAMYFCASSRDREYGYTFGSGTRLTVV.

The chain carries TRBV6-5 and TRBJ2-5; 12 bases fit TRBD1. Trimming removed 6 bases from V and 4 bases from J; junction bases left unmatched: 6. Germline lookup yields CDR1 MNHEY and CDR2 SVGAGI. There are 15 residues in the CDR3. CDR3 loop: CASSRDRGRGETQYF. CDR3 nucleotides: TGTGCCAGCAGCCGGGACAGGGGGCGCGGAGAGACCCAGTACTTC.

The chain combines TRBV14 with TRBJ1-5; 7 positions agree with TRBD1. CDR1 and CDR2 from the germline V gene are SGHDN and FVKESK. V trimming: 3 bases; J trimming: 0 bases; junction bases outside the gene matches: 5. The length of the CDR3 is 16 residues. CDR3 protein: CASSHCRGYSNQPQHF. CDR3 in DNA: TGTGCCAGCAGCCACTGCAGGGGGTATAGCAATCAGCCCCAGCATTTT.

The genes are TRBV6-5 and TRBJ2-5; 9 bases fit TRBD2. Germline V gene lookup returns CDR1 MNHEY and CDR2 SVGAGI. There are 15 residues in the CDR3. V lost 8 bases and J lost 0; bases outside the gene matches: 7. CDR3 in amino acids: CASAVSGGYQETQYF. The CDR3 coding sequence is TGTGCCAGCGCAGTTAGCGGGGGTTACCAAGAGACCCAGTACTTC.

V gene TRBV24-1 combines with J gene TRBJ2-2; 7 nucleotides line up with TRBD2. J gave up 4 bases and V 4 bases, and 14 bases lay outside the gene matches. The germline gives CDR1 KGHDR, CDR2 SFDVKD. The CDR3 runs 18 residues. CDR3 sequence reads: CATSDHGAGYPPTGELFF. The CDR3 coding sequence is TGTGCCACCAGTGACCACGGAGCGGGATATCCCCCCACCGGGGAGCTGTTTTTT.

This chain joins TRBV18 and TRBJ2-7, with no clear D. This CDR3 has 13 residues. The V gene's germline CDR1 is KGHSH and CDR2 LQKENI. Trimming took off 2 bases at V and 2 bases at J, with 7 bases between the two ends. In DNA, the CDR3 is TGTGCCAGCTCACCAGACATACCCTACGAGCAGTACTTC. Its translation is CASSPDIPYEQYF. Together with reference TRBV18 and TRBJ2-7, the CDR3 gives the full variable domain: NAGVMQNPRHLVRRRGQEARLRCSPMKGHSHVYWYRQLPEEGLKFMVYLQKENIIDESGMPKERFSAEFPKEGPSILRIQQVVRGDSAAYFCASSPDIPYEQYFGPGTRLTVT.

The chain combines TRBV13 with TRBJ2-1; D is unresolved. V shed 5 bases and J shed 7 bases, with 15 bases lying between them. CDR1 and CDR2 from the germline V gene are PRHDT and FYEKMQ (reference sequence). The CDR3 length is 14 residues. CDR3 in amino acids: CASSPRVGGNEQFF. The CDR3 DNA is TGTGCCAGCAGCCCTAGAGTGGGTGGGAATGAGCAGTTCTTC.

The chain employs TRBV11-3 and TRBJ2-1; 7 bases fit TRBD2. There are 16 residues in the CDR3. Germline V lookup: CDR1 SGHNT, CDR2 YENEEA. The J segment lost 3 bases and the V segment lost 0 bases, leaving 5 bases of the junction unmatched. CDR3 protein: CASSLEKRDDYNEQFF. CDR3 nucleotide sequence: TGTGCCAGCAGCTTAGAAAAGCGGGATGACTACAATGAGCAGTTCTTC.

This clone was observed a single time. The chain links TRBV27 to TRBJ2-1; 8 bases agree with TRBD2. The V gene's germline CDR1 is MNHEY and CDR2 SMNVEV (reference sequence). This CDR3 comprises 17 residues. V was clipped by 5 bases and J by 1 base; unmatched bases: 10. The CDR3 DNA reads TGTGCCAGCAGTCCCTCCCCACTAGCGGAATCCTACAATGAGCAGTTCTTC. It yields the protein CASSPSPLAESYNEQFF.

This clone is termed medium-sized. The rearrangement links TRBV28 to TRBJ1-1, with 11 nucleotides matching TRBD1. The CDR3 has 15 amino acids. Germline V CDR1 and CDR2: MDHEN, SYDVKM. V lost 5 bases to trimming and J lost 3 bases; unmatched junction nucleotides: 5. The DNA of the CDR3 is TGTGCCAGCAGTGGACAGGGGGCTGGGGACACTGAAGCTTTCTTT. Protein sequence: CASSGQGAGDTEAFF.

V is TRBV9 and J is TRBJ2-5; D unresolved. The germline gives CDR1 SGDLS, CDR2 YYNGEE. V was clipped by 3 bases and J by 8 bases, with 11 bases between them. The CDR3 runs 12 residues. The CDR3 here is CASSAPGSTQYF. CDR3 in DNA: TGTGCCAGCAGCGCCCCAGGAAGTACCCAGTACTTC.

The V and J genes are TRBV28 and TRBJ2-2, with 9 bases aligning to TRBD1. J lost 4 bases, V lost 5 bases, and 8 bases had no gene match. The CDR3 contains 16 residues. Germline V gives CDR1 MDHEN, CDR2 SYDVKM. CDR3 DNA: TGTGCCAGCAGTCCGTCTCCGGGACAGGGCACCGGGGAGCTGTTTTTT. It is translated as CASSPSPGQGTGELFF.

DNA of the CDR3: TGTGCCAGCAGTGAACAACAGGGTGGGAATTCACCCCTCCACTTT. This sequence encodes CASSEQQGGNSPLHF. The chain uses TRBV2 and TRBJ1-6; D may be TRBD1 (6 bases). V was trimmed by 2 bases and J by 7 bases, leaving 12 bases between them. The CDR3 runs 15 residues. Germline assignment: CDR1 SNHLY and CDR2 FYNNEI.

The chain links TRBV5-1 to TRBJ1-4; D remains unclear. The CDR3 loop spans 14 amino acids. The germline V gene encodes CDR1 SGHRS and CDR2 YFSETQ. The germline V and J ends were trimmed by 5 bases and 5 bases, with 13 bases remaining between them. This chain's CDR3 is CASSESGFNEKLFF. The CDR3 DNA sequence: TGCGCCAGCAGTGAGTCAGGCTTCAATGAAAAACTGTTTTTT.

The CDR3 sequence is CASSLSGFNEQFF. In nucleotides, the CDR3 is TGTGCCAGCAGTTTATCCGGATTCAATGAGCAGTTCTTC. The genes are TRBV28 and TRBJ2-1; D gene uncertain. The length of the CDR3 is 13 residues. Trimming removed 1 base at V and 6 bases at J, with 7 bases between. Germline V gene lookup returns CDR1 MDHEN and CDR2 SYDVKM.

This clone turned up a few times. The rearrangement uses TRBV5-1 and TRBJ1-1; TRBD1 matches at 7 bases. The J segment lost 3 bases and the V segment lost 4 bases, leaving 9 bases of the junction unmatched. From germline, CDR1 is SGHRS and CDR2 YFSETQ. This CDR3 is 15 amino acids long. CDR3 amino acids: CASSGRQGPDTEAFF. As DNA, the CDR3 is TGCGCCAGCAGCGGACGACAGGGTCCGGACACTGAAGCTTTCTTT.